One and the same sample provided the 29 T cell receptor beta chains below, sequenced in a study of cytomegalovirus exposure and HLA in healthy donors. The PCR used 60 Vbeta and 13 Jbeta primers. The protocol was immunoSEQ multiplex PCR, while the TCRdb copy is restricted to in-frame clones and leaves out a portion. The sample comprises about 170,000 clones, about 75% of which are singletons, and roughly 2% rests with the top ten. The sequencing input was PBMCs. The receptors shown here come from a female donor in good health and CMV-seronegative.

The DNA of the CDR3 is TGCGCCAGCAGCTCCGGACTAGCTCCATACGAGCAGTACTTC. Its protein product is CASSSGLAPYEQYF. This rearrangement joins TRBV5-1 to TRBJ2-7; TRBD2 aligns across 8 bases. Trimming removed 3 bases from V and 4 bases from J; junction bases left unmatched: 6. The CDR3 covers 14 residues. Germline V gene lookup returns CDR1 SGHRS and CDR2 YFSETQ.

The V and J genes are TRBV7-9 and TRBJ1-2; D gene uncertain. This CDR3 comprises 14 residues. CDR1 and CDR2 (germline): SEHNR, FQNEAQ (reference sequence). V was cut by 0 bases and J by 8 bases, with 13 bases left in between. The CDR3, as DNA: TGTGCCAGCAGCTTAGCGAGCACAGCTGGAGGCTACACCTTC. Amino acid sequence: CASSLASTAGGYTF.

The chain recombines TRBV30 with TRBJ1-1; TRBD1 is a possible D gene (5 bases). The CDR3 length is 11 residues. With 8 bases removed from V and 7 bases from J, the gap between germline ends came to 14 bases. Germline CDR1 GTSNPN, CDR2 SVGIG (reference sequence). CDR3 DNA: TGTGCCGGGGAGCGGGGCAGTGAAGCTTTCTTT. As protein: CAGERGSEAFF.

The chain joins TRBV6-6 to TRBJ2-7, with D hard to call. This CDR3 comprises 15 residues. Trimming cost V 6 bases and J 4 bases, with 19 bases left between them. Germline CDR1 and CDR2: MNHNY and SVGAGI (reference sequence). The CDR3 nucleotides are TGTGCCAGCAGCTCTTGGGCAGGTGGAACTTACGAGCAGTACTTC. Residues: CASSSWAGGTYEQYF.

This clone was recorded a few times. CDR3 coding DNA: TGTGCCAGCAGTGCGACAGGGGGCGGAGATGGCTACACCTTC. The encoded protein is CASSATGGGDGYTF. This chain links TRBV6-6 with TRBJ1-2; 10 bases align to TRBD1. V dropped 5 bases and J dropped 6; count of bases not matched to a gene: 6. CDR1 MNHNY and CDR2 SVGAGI come from the germline V gene (reference sequence). The CDR3 loop spans 14 amino acids.

CDR3 sequence: CASSFGQPYEQYF. As DNA, the CDR3 is TGTGCCAGTAGTTTCGGACAACCCTACGAGCAGTACTTC. The V and J genes are TRBV19 and TRBJ2-7, with a possible D match to TRBD1 (5 bases). Trimming stripped 5 bases from V and 2 bases from J, with 10 bases between. In germline, CDR1 is LNHDA, CDR2 SQIVND (reference sequence). The length of the CDR3 is 13 residues.

This clone was counted a single time. V gene TRBV7-7 combines with J gene TRBJ2-2, with a tentative D call TRBD1 (5 bases). The germline V gene has CDR1 SSHAT and CDR2 FNYEAQ (reference sequence). With 1 base removed from V and 6 bases from J, the gap between germline ends came to 6 bases. CDR3 length equals 13 residues. In DNA form, the CDR3 reads TGTGCCAGCAGCTTAGGGGGCGCCGGGGAGCTGTTTTTT. It encodes CASSLGGAGELFF.

The V call is TRBV5-1, the J call TRBJ1-6, with D possibly TRBD1 on 6 matching bases. The germline CDR1 and CDR2 sequences are SGHRS and YFSETQ. This CDR3 contains 15 residues. V was trimmed by 2 bases and J by 8 bases, leaving 14 bases between them. CDR3 nucleotide sequence: TGCGCCAGCAGCTTAGGACAGTTCTCCGATTCACCCCTCCACTTT. Its protein product is CASSLGQFSDSPLHF.

V gene TRBV29-1 combines with J gene TRBJ1-2; D gene unclear. Trimming cost V 1 base and J 3 bases, with 15 bases left between them. Germline V CDR1 and CDR2: SQVTM, ANQGSEA. This CDR3 contains 15 residues. CDR3: CSVEGEVPLDYGYTF. As DNA, the CDR3 is TGCAGCGTTGAAGGGGAGGTTCCCTTAGACTATGGCTACACCTTC.

This chain links TRBV7-8 with TRBJ2-7; 8 positions agree with TRBD2. Germline V gene sequence: CDR1 SGHVS, CDR2 FQNEAQ. J was trimmed by 0 bases and V by 6 bases; bases with no gene match: 4. The CDR3 has 14 residues. The CDR3 sequence: CASRLAAISYEQYF. The CDR3 region has the DNA TGTGCCAGCAGACTAGCGGCGATCTCCTACGAGCAGTACTTC.

The chain uses TRBV7-8 and TRBJ2-1; 12 positions agree with TRBD2. Trimming took 3 bases from V and 15 from J; bases not matched to a gene: 9. Germline assignment: CDR1 SGHVS and CDR2 FQNEAQ. This CDR3 comprises 14 residues. This chain's CDR3 is CASSFSSGGALRFF. For the CDR3, the DNA is TGTGCCAGCAGCTTCTCTAGCGGGGGGGCTTTACGGTTCTTC.

This clone was seen more than once but under ten times. The chain links TRBV10-3 to TRBJ2-7; possible D gene TRBD1, 5 bases. V was clipped by 5 bases and J by 4 bases, with 6 bases between them. Germline assignment: CDR1 ENHRY and CDR2 SYGVKD. The CDR3 sequence is 11 residues long. This CDR3 is CAISQGYEQYF. The CDR3 DNA reads TGTGCCATCAGTCAGGGTTACGAGCAGTACTTC.

This clone was found a few times. The rearrangement uses TRBV4-2 and TRBJ1-1; 10 nucleotides agree with TRBD1. CDR3 length: 14 residues. Germline V gene data show CDR1 as LGHNA and CDR2 as YNFKEQ. V was pared by 3 bases and J by 8 bases, with 6 bases of the junction left unmatched. CDR3 region: CASSQTGGRDEAFF. CDR3 DNA sequence: TGTGCCAGCAGCCAGACAGGGGGCCGTGACGAAGCTTTCTTT.

This chain connects TRBV6-5 to TRBJ1-1, with D perhaps matching TRBD1 (6 bases). CDR1 and CDR2 from the germline V gene are MNHEY and SVGAGI. The CDR3 length is 12 residues. Trimming took off 8 bases at V and 11 bases at J, with 18 bases between the two ends. For the CDR3, the DNA is TGTGCCAGCTGCCAAACAGGGCAAGGGGCTTTCTTT. It codes for CASCQTGQGAFF.

The rearrangement links TRBV6-5 to TRBJ1-2; 8 bases line up with TRBD1. With 4 bases clipped from V and 8 bases from J, the junction kept 6 bases outside the gene matches. Germline V lookup: CDR1 MNHEY, CDR2 SVGAGI. The CDR3 contains 13 residues. CDR3 nucleotide sequence: TGTGCCAGCAGTTCCAGGGGGCGGTCGGGCTACACCTTC. Translating gives CASSSRGRSGYTF.

The rearrangement uses TRBV10-3 and TRBJ1-1; 7 nucleotides align to TRBD1. V shed 3 bases and J 1 base; nucleotides not matched to a gene: 5. Germline V gene sequence: CDR1 ENHRY, CDR2 SYGVKD. The CDR3 contains 15 residues. The CDR3 is CAISDPRTGNTEAFF. The CDR3 bases are TGTGCCATCAGTGACCCCCGGACAGGGAACACTGAAGCTTTCTTT.

The V call is TRBV4-2, the J call TRBJ1-5; D is undetermined. The CDR3 has 15 amino acids. Germline values: CDR1 LGHNA, CDR2 YNFKEQ. V was cut by 2 bases and J by 6 bases, with 14 bases left in between. The CDR3 here is CASSQSPGRAQPQHF. The CDR3 DNA follows: TGTGCCAGCAGCCAATCCCCCGGGAGGGCTCAGCCCCAGCATTTT.

In nucleotides, the CDR3 is TGTGCCAGCAGCGTAACTGGTACCTATGGCTACACCTTC. Protein: CASSVTGTYGYTF. This chain links TRBV9 with TRBJ1-2; no clear D gene. Germline CDR1 is SGDLS and CDR2 is YYNGEE. Trimming cost V 1 base and J 4 bases, with 8 bases left between them. This CDR3 is built from 13 residues.

The chain combines TRBV2 with TRBJ2-6; D might be TRBD1 (5 bases). Germline CDR1 and CDR2: SNHLY and FYNNEI. This CDR3 comprises 14 residues. Trimming took off 4 bases at V and 2 bases at J, with 6 bases between the two ends. The CDR3 DNA follows: TGTGCCAGCAGTGCAGGGACTGGGGCCAACGTCCTGACTTTC. Its translation: CASSAGTGANVLTF.

The J gene is TRBJ1-1, the V gene TRBV29-1, with D possibly TRBD1 on 5 matching bases. CDR3 length: 12 residues. Germline V lookup: CDR1 SQVTM, CDR2 ANQGSEA. The V end was cut by 8 bases, the J end by 4 bases, with 14 bases between. CDR3 loop: CSSGTQSTEAFF. In DNA form, the CDR3 reads TGCAGCTCCGGGACTCAGAGCACTGAAGCTTTCTTT.

In DNA form, the CDR3 reads TGTGCCTGGAGCAGAGCTTCCAGCGGTACGCAGTATTTT. It is translated as CAWSRASSGTQYF. The V and J genes are TRBV30 and TRBJ2-3, with a tentative D call TRBD2 (5 bases). The CDR3 extends over 13 amino acids. The V gene's germline CDR1 is GTSNPN and CDR2 SVGIG (reference sequence). The ends were cut back, 3 bases at V and 8 bases at J, with 15 bases in the middle.

The V call is TRBV6-1, the J call TRBJ2-3; D is uncertain. Germline V lookup: CDR1 MNHNS, CDR2 SASEGT. The V end was cut by 8 bases, the J end by 1 base, with 16 bases between. CDR3 length: 15 amino acids. The CDR3 region is CASATGSFGTDTQYF. The CDR3 coding sequence is TGTGCCAGCGCAACTGGTTCCTTCGGCACAGATACGCAGTATTTT.

The chain employs TRBV6-1 and TRBJ2-1; perhaps TRBD1 as D (6 bases). Germline assignment: CDR1 MNHNS and CDR2 SASEGT. With 4 bases removed from V and 6 bases from J, the gap between germline ends came to 19 bases. This CDR3 is 16 amino acids long. CDR3 residues: CASSVYPDSEPNEQFF. Here the CDR3 DNA reads TGTGCCAGCAGTGTTTACCCGGACAGCGAGCCCAATGAGCAGTTCTTC.

The chain couples TRBV5-1 to TRBJ1-2; 7 bases match TRBD1. V trimming: 4 bases; J trimming: 7 bases; junction bases outside the gene matches: 10. The germline gives CDR1 SGHRS, CDR2 YFSETQ. The CDR3 totals 14 residues. The CDR3 DNA is TGCGCCAGCAGCCCGTCGACAGGGAGTGGTGGCTACACCTTC. Translated, it gives CASSPSTGSGGYTF.

This clone was observed a few times. The chain is built from TRBV2 and TRBJ1-1; TRBD1 aligns across 7 bases. The germline gives CDR1 SNHLY, CDR2 FYNNEI. The CDR3 loop spans 13 amino acids. V lost 2 bases to trimming and J lost 4 bases; unmatched junction nucleotides: 1. In nucleotides, the CDR3 is TGTGCCAGCAGTGAAAACAGGGGCACTGAAGCTTTCTTT. Protein product: CASSENRGTEAFF.

The DNA of the CDR3 is TGCAGTGCCCAACTGCAAGAGACCCAGTACTTC. It is translated as CSAQLQETQYF. The V call is TRBV20-1, the J call TRBJ2-5, with D hard to call. CDR3 length equals 11 residues. CDR1 and CDR2 (germline): DFQATT, SNEGSKA (reference sequence). Trimming cost V 6 bases and J 2 bases, with 7 bases left between them.

V usage is TRBV12-5 and J usage is TRBJ2-1; D might be TRBD2 (6 bases). CDR1 LGHNT and CDR2 FRNRAP come from the germline V gene. The germline V and J ends were trimmed by 7 bases and 2 bases, with 12 bases remaining between them. The CDR3 runs 14 residues. The CDR3 DNA is TGTGCTAGTGCCACGGGAGTCCCCTACAATGAGCAGTTCTTC. Its protein product is CASATGVPYNEQFF.

For the CDR3, the DNA is TGTGCCAGTAGTATCATAAGGGCCTCAGGGGGCGACTATGGCTACACCTTC. This encodes CASSIIRASGGDYGYTF. This sequence joins TRBV19 and TRBJ1-2; 8 positions match TRBD1. The CDR3 extends over 17 amino acids. Per the germline V gene, CDR1 is LNHDA and CDR2 is SQIVND (reference sequence). The V segment lost 3 bases and the J segment 3 bases; nucleotides outside the gene matches: 12.

This clone was seen just once. This sequence joins TRBV7-9 and TRBJ1-4; D may be TRBD1 (6 bases). In germline, CDR1 is SEHNR, CDR2 FQNEAQ (reference sequence). Trimming left V 5 bases short and J 3 bases short, with 10 bases between. CDR3 size: 14 residues. The CDR3 sequence is CASSLQGPNEKLFF. The CDR3, as DNA: TGTGCCAGCAGCCTACAGGGTCCTAATGAAAAACTGTTTTTT.